This TCR beta chain was sequenced for a study of shared clonotypes between healthy human individuals. The naive CD8 subset, CD45RO-negative cells positively selected for CCR7, excluded terminally differentiated effector memory CD45RA+ cells. This table comes from immunoSEQ multiplex PCR, and its TCRdb copy is limited to in-frame clones, with some not included. The repertoire holds roughly 2 million clones, with about 95% as singletons. CDR1 and CDR2 (germline): LGHNA, YSLEER. V gave up 0 bases and J gave up 4 bases, with 10 bases separating them. This CDR3 is 14 amino acids long. The sequenced material came from naive CD8+ T cells sorted from blood. The V and J genes are TRBV4-3 and TRBJ2-7; D is possibly TRBD1 (6 bases). The clonotype originates from a man younger than 30 in good health. In DNA form, the CDR3 reads TGCGCCAGCAGCCAAGAGGCAGGGGAATACGAGCAGTACTTC. This encodes CASSQEAGEYEQYF.